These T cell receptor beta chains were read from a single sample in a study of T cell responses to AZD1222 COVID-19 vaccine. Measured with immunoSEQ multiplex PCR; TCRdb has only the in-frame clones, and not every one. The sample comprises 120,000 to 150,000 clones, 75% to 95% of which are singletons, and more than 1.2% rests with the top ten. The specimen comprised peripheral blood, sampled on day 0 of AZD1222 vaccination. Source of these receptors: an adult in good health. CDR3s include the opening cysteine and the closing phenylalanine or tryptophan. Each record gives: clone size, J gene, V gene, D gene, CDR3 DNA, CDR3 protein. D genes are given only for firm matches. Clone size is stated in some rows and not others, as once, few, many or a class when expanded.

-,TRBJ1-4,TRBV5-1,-,TGCGCCAGCAGCTTGGGCAGGGGTGATGAAAAACTGTTTTTT,CASSLGRGDEKLFF
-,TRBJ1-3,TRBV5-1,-,TGCGCCAGCAGCCAGGGCCTTGGGGGAAACACCATATATTTT,CASSQGLGGNTIYF
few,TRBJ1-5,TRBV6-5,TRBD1,TGTGCCAGCAGGCAACAGGGGAATAGCAATCAGCCCCAGCATTTT,CASRQQGNSNQPQHF
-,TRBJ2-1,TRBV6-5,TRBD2,TGTGCCAGCAACCCAGAAGCGGGGGGCTACAATGAGCAGTTCTTC,CASNPEAGGYNEQFF
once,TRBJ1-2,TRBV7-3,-,TGTGCCAGCAGCGCGGACGGGAACTATGGCTACACCTTC,CASSADGNYGYTF
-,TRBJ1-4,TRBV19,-,TGTGCCAGTAGTGACGTCCCCGGGACGGAAAATGAAAAACTGTTTTTT,CASSDVPGTENEKLFF
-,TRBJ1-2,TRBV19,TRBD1,TGTGCCAGTAGTCCCAGACAGGGTCCCAACTATGGCTACACCTTC,CASSPRQGPNYGYTF
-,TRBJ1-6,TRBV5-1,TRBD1,TGCGCCAGCAGCTTGGAAGGGGGCGCCGATTCACCCCTCCACTTT,CASSLEGGADSPLHF
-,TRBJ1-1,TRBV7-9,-,TGTGCCAGCAGCTGGTCCCACCTCTCGAGGGGGGGGGACACTGAAGCTTTCTTT,CASSWSHLSRGGDTEAFF
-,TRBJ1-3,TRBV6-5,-,TGTGCCAGCACCACGAAGGGGGGAGGCGGAAACACCATATATTTT,CASTTKGGGGNTIYF
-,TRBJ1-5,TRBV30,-,TGTGCCTGGAGTTCAAACCCCATAGAGCCCCAGCATTTT,CAWSSNPIEPQHF
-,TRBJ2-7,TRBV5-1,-,TGCGCCAGCAGCCGTATTGGGAGCTCCTACGAGCAGTACTTC,CASSRIGSSYEQYF
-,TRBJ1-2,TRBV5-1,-,TGCGCCAGCAGCTTGTATGAGGGACCGAACTATGGCTACACCTTC,CASSLYEGPNYGYTF
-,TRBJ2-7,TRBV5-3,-,TGTGCCAGAAGCCAGGGGTTTCCCTACGAGCAGTACTTC,CARSQGFPYEQYF
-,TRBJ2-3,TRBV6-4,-,TGTGCCAGCAGTGACCAGGTAACAGATACGCAGTATTTT,CASSDQVTDTQYF
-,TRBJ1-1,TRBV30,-,TGTGCCTGGAGTGACCATCCGGACTTCACTGAAGCTTTCTTT,CAWSDHPDFTEAFF
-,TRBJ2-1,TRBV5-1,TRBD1,TGCGCCAGCAGCTTGGGAAGGGGGCAAGGTTGGAATGAGCAGTTCTTC,CASSLGRGQGWNEQFF
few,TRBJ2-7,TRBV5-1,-,TGCGCCAGCAGCCCCGGGGACTGGGAATACGAGCAGTACTTC,CASSPGDWEYEQYF
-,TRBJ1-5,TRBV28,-,TGTGCCAGCGGAGAATTTGACAGTCTTTATCAGCCCCAGCATTTT,CASGEFDSLYQPQHF
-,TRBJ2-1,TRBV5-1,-,TGCGCCAGCAGCCCGAGCTCCTACAATGAGCAGTTCTTC,CASSPSSYNEQFF
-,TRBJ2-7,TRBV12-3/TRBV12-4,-,TGTGCCAGCAGTCCGGGGGGCATTGGGCAGTACTTC,CASSPGGIGQYF
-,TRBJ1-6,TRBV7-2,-,TGTGCCAGCAGCTTAGCGTCACCCCTCCACTTT,CASSLASPLHF
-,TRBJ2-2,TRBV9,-,TGTGCCAGCAGCGGCGACAGTTGGGACACCGGGGAGCTGTTTTTT,CASSGDSWDTGELFF
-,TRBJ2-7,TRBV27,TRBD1,TGTGCCAGCAGTTTATCGGTGGGGACAGGGACAACCTACGAGCAGTACTTC,CASSLSVGTGTTYEQYF
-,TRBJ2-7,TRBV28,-,TGTGCCAGCAGCCTAATCAGCTCGACGCTACCCCAAAACGAGCAGTACTTC,CASSLISSTLPQNEQYF
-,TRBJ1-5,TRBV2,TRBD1,TGTGCCAGCAGGGCCGGACAGGGGCTAAGAAGGGATCAGCCCCAGCATTTT,CASRAGQGLRRDQPQHF
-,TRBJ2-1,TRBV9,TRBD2,TGTGCCAGCAGCGCGGGGGGGCTCGGTGAGCAGTTCTTC,CASSAGGLGEQFF
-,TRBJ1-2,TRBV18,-,TGTGCCAGCTCACCACCGGGGACACCGTATGGCTACACCTTC,CASSPPGTPYGYTF
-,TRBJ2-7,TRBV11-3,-,TGTGCCAGCAGCTGGAGCGTGACCTCCTACGAGCAGTACTTC,CASSWSVTSYEQYF
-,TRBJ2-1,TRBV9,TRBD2,TGTGCCAGCAGCGTAGGACTAGCGGGAGAGGAGCAGTTCTTC,CASSVGLAGEEQFF